The subject of this entry is one TCR beta chain. The antigen is unknown. The CDR3 runs to 13 residues. The germline V gene encodes CDR1 LGHDT and CDR2 YNNKEL (reference sequence). V was clipped by 6 bases and J by 5 bases, with 10 bases between them. CD8+ and CD4+ T cells from blood underwent TCR beta sequencing. This sample was included in a study of CD8 T cells in Susac syndrome. Study-level findings and limits: As acknowledged by the study, its TCR sequencing and HLA analysis included a relatively small number of individuals.

RNA totalling about 0.45 to 1 ug underwent reverse transcription with random hexamers. An immunoSEQ multiplex PCR amplified TCR beta CDR3 over 54 Vbeta and 13 Jbeta. TCRdb reanalysed the immunoSEQ multiplex PCR reads using MiXCR and keeps one entry per CDR3 protein. The data show about 73,000 distinct CDR3 sequences, about 95% seen once. This receptor was identified in a human donor with multiple sclerosis. Specimen: CD8+ T cells from PBMCs. This chain connects TRBV3-1 to TRBJ1-4; no reliable D call. DNA for the CDR3: TGTGCCAGCAGACCCGATCTGAATGAAAAACTGTTTTTT. This gives the protein CASRPDLNEKLFF.